These 15 T cell receptor beta chains were all obtained from the same sample, sequenced in a study of blood T cell repertoires in COVID-19. Profiling relied on immunoSEQ multiplex PCR, and the TCRdb table lists in-frame clones only, not all of them. The table lists about 160,000 clones, approximately 88% of them singletons. The source material was peripheral blood. The source of these receptors is a woman in her sixties who had recovered from COVID-19.

The rearrangement joins TRBV19 to TRBJ2-6, with a possible D match to TRBD2 (6 bases). CDR1 LNHDA and CDR2 SQIVND come from the germline V gene (reference sequence). The V end lost 4 bases, the J end lost 1 base, and 11 bases lay between the germline ends. The CDR3 length is 16 residues. This CDR3 is CASSTSEASGANVLTF. DNA of the CDR3: TGTGCCAGTAGTACTAGCGAGGCTTCTGGGGCCAACGTCCTGACTTTC.

This rearrangement joins TRBV5-8 to TRBJ1-1; D possibly corresponds to TRBD1 (5 bases). CDR1 and CDR2 from the germline V gene are SGHTS and YDEGEE. This CDR3 region has 15 residues. V was clipped by 3 bases and J by 1 base, with 13 bases between them. As DNA, the CDR3 is TGTGCCAGCAGCTATGGGACTTTCGCGAACACTGAAGCTTTCTTT. This sequence encodes CASSYGTFANTEAFF. Combining the CDR3 with reference TRBV5-8 and TRBJ1-1 gives the whole variable domain EAGVTQSPTHLIKTRGQQATLRCSPISGHTSVYWYQQALGLGLQFLLWYDEGEERNRGNFPPRFSGRQFPNYSSELNVNALELEDSALYLCASSYGTFANTEAFFGQGTRLTVV.

V is TRBV4-2 and J is TRBJ1-5; possibly TRBD1 for D (6 bases). This CDR3 region has 16 residues. Germline V gives CDR1 LGHNA, CDR2 YNFKEQ. The germline V and J ends were trimmed by 3 bases and 0 bases, with 12 bases remaining between them. The CDR3 loop is CASSQPGAVSNQPQHF. In DNA form, the CDR3 reads TGTGCCAGCAGCCAGCCAGGGGCCGTTAGCAATCAGCCCCAGCATTTT.

This chain connects TRBV24-1 to TRBJ2-2; 7 nucleotides match TRBD1. Losses at the gene ends were 2 bases for V and 2 bases for J; bases not matched to a gene: 4. The CDR3 extends over 16 amino acids. Germline CDR1 is KGHDR and CDR2 is SFDVKD. CDR3 in DNA: TGTGCCACCAGTGATTCCCGGGACAGCAACACCGGGGAGCTGTTTTTT. Protein: CATSDSRDSNTGELFF.

The chain combines TRBV3-1 (or the pseudogene TRBV3-2) with TRBJ2-5; 8 nucleotides match TRBD1. Germline V CDR1 and CDR2: LGHDT, YNNKEL (reference sequence). This CDR3 is built from 14 residues. Trimming removed 6 bases from V and 5 bases from J; junction bases left unmatched: 8. The CDR3 spells CASRSGGAGETQYF. The CDR3 nucleotides are TGTGCCAGCAGATCAGGGGGCGCGGGGGAGACCCAGTACTTC.

This sequence joins TRBV4-2 and TRBJ1-2; 8 bases line up with TRBD1. Germline V gives CDR1 LGHNA, CDR2 YNFKEQ. The CDR3 runs to 16 residues. Trimming at V came to 0 bases and at J to 0 bases, leaving 3 bases not matched to a gene. CDR3 nucleotides: TGTGCCAGCAGCCAAGATCAGGGGGCATCTAACTATGGCTACACCTTC. This gives the protein CASSQDQGASNYGYTF.

This chain uses TRBV2 with TRBJ1-2; 8 bases align to TRBD1. CDR3 length equals 15 residues. Germline-derived CDR1 and CDR2 are SNHLY and FYNNEI. The V gene end was trimmed by 1 base and the J gene end by 5 bases; junction bases not matched to a gene: 6. DNA of the CDR3: TGTGCCAGCAGTGAAGGACAGGGGAGAACTTATGGCTACACCTTC. Its translation is CASSEGQGRTYGYTF. The variable domain in full, with the rest retrieved from reference TRBV2 and TRBJ1-2, is EPEVTQTPSHQVTQMGQEVILRCVPISNHLYFYWYRQILGQKVEFLVSFYNNEISEKSEIFDDQFSVERPDGSNFTLKIRSTKLEDSAMYFCASSEGQGRTYGYTFGSGTRLTVV.

This clone turned up a few times. V is TRBV6-4 and J is TRBJ2-1, with 11 positions matching TRBD2. V shed 2 bases, J shed 12 bases, and the junction held 9 bases outside the gene matches. The CDR3 is made up of 15 amino acids. Per germline, CDR1 MRHNA and CDR2 SNTAGT. CDR3 nucleotide sequence: TGTGCCAGCAGTGACGGTAGCGGGGGGGCGGGACGGCAGTTCTTC. This codes for CASSDGSGGAGRQFF.

This clone showed up just once. The gene calls are TRBV5-1 and TRBJ1-2; 7 bases are a match to TRBD1. The CDR3 totals 16 residues. Germline-derived CDR1 and CDR2 are SGHRS and YFSETQ. V was clipped by 2 bases and J by 7 bases; unmatched bases: 14. As DNA, the CDR3 is TGCGCCAGCAGCTTTGTTGGGCAGGGGACAGCCCGTGGCTACACCTTC. Protein product: CASSFVGQGTARGYTF.

This clone was observed once. V is TRBV9 and J is TRBJ1-2; D uncertain. V was clipped by 0 bases and J by 4 bases, with 13 bases between them. The CDR3 covers 15 residues. Germline lookup yields CDR1 SGDLS and CDR2 YYNGEE. CDR3 amino acids: CASSVVTGGGYGYTF. Here the CDR3 DNA reads TGTGCCAGCAGCGTAGTAACGGGTGGCGGCTATGGCTACACCTTC.

The chain has TRBV9 and TRBJ1-2; a possible D gene is TRBD1 (5 bases). Trimming shortened V by 0 bases and J by 5 bases, and 11 bases separated the two germline ends. The CDR3 is made up of 14 amino acids. Looked up from germline, CDR1 is SGDLS and CDR2 is YYNGEE. CDR3 protein: CASSVGQPGYGYTF. CDR3 DNA sequence: TGTGCCAGCAGCGTAGGACAGCCTGGGTATGGCTACACCTTC.

The chain links TRBV6-5 to TRBJ1-2; D is possibly TRBD1 (5 bases). The CDR3 has 15 amino acids. Trimming cost V 7 bases and J 5 bases, with 20 bases left between them. Looked up from germline, CDR1 is MNHEY and CDR2 is SVGAGI. CDR3 coding DNA: TGTGCCAGCACGCCAGGGCCCACACGTTCGTATGGCTACACCTTC. Its protein product is CASTPGPTRSYGYTF.

This clone was observed once. V usage is TRBV5-8 and J usage is TRBJ2-3; perhaps TRBD1 as D (6 bases). V was pared by 4 bases and J by 7 bases, with 10 bases between. Germline V CDR1 and CDR2: SGHTS, YDEGEE. CDR3 length: 12 amino acids. CDR3 DNA sequence: TGTGCCAGCAGCCGACAGGACAATACGCAGTATTTT. Translated: CASSRQDNTQYF.

The sample holds one count of this clone. This chain joins TRBV4-3 and TRBJ2-7; the D gene is possibly TRBD1 (6 bases). Germline CDR1 reads LGHNA; CDR2 reads YSLEER. The ends were cut back, 0 bases at V and 7 bases at J, with 16 bases in the middle. This CDR3 contains 15 residues. CDR3 DNA sequence: TGCGCCAGCAGCCAAGATACGGCCAGGGGAAGAGAGCAGTACTTC. It codes for CASSQDTARGREQYF.

The V call is TRBV21-1, the J call TRBJ1-1; the DNA was not used to check the table's D call, TRBD1. TRBV21-1 is marked as a pseudogene. This CDR3 has 16 amino acids. Here the CDR3 reads CASSKGNRGLWTEAFF. The CDR3 DNA is TGTGCCAGCAGCAAAGGGAACAGGGGGCTTTGGACTGAAGCTTTCTTT.